This T cell receptor (beta chain) appears in the sequencing data of a study of T cell changes during pregnancy in multiple sclerosis. Unmatched junction bases numbered 11, after V lost 2 bases and J lost 6 bases. The V gene's germline CDR1 is SEHNR and CDR2 FQNEAQ (reference sequence). This CDR3 region has 17 residues. Profiled with immunoSEQ multiplex PCR; TCRdb holds only in-frame clones, not every one. The profile covers about 85,000 clones, with roughly nine tenths appearing a single time and over 2% taken by the ten largest. The origin of this receptor is a female donor with multiple sclerosis, enrolled in a pregnancy study. This chain uses TRBV7-9 with TRBJ1-4; 8 bases agree with TRBD1. The source was peripheral blood, collected in the first trimester of pregnancy. The CDR3 reads CASSLRGTGRWDEKLFF. The CDR3 bases are TGTGCCAGCAGCTTAAGGGGGACAGGACGGTGGGATGAAAAACTGTTTTTT.